This T cell receptor (beta chain) emerged from a study of T cells in localized non-small cell lung cancer. Regarding the study as a whole: There was an association of higher blood T cell density with longer overall survival. Uninvolved adjacent lung had more T cell clonality than any other tissue, topping tumor. A median of approximately 50 clones ranked among the top 100 in tumor appeared in adjacent lung. It remains possible that heterogeneity exists, since only one tumor region was sequenced.

The sample holds a few counts of this clone. Its target is not known. Produced via immunoSEQ multiplex PCR; TCRdb's table is partial and in-frame only. The table lists 4,000 to 6,000 clones, under 60% of them singletons. This TCR was recovered from a male donor older than 55 with stage I squamous cell lung carcinoma. The specimen comprised lymph node tissue, sampled before any cancer treatment.

The CDR3 DNA follows: TGTGCCAGCTCCCCCGGGACTACCACAGAGACCCAGTACTTC. This codes for CASSPGTTTETQYF. The chain combines TRBV18 with TRBJ2-5, with 7 bases fitting TRBD2. V was pared by 6 bases and J by 4 bases, with 8 bases of the junction left unmatched. The CDR3 runs to 14 residues. CDR1 and CDR2 (germline): KGHSH, LQKENI.